This T cell receptor beta chain was recorded in a study of identifying expanded T cells in peripheral blood. Study-level points and caveats: Variance in clone template counts between approximately 2-week samples significantly increased with total template count across all healthy donors. Over around two and four weeks, about 15 and 19 clones changed, versus 1.2 between replicates.

The CDR3 loop spans 15 amino acids. CDR1 and CDR2 (germline): SGHNT, YYREEE (reference sequence). With 4 bases removed from V and 0 bases from J, the gap between germline ends came to 11 bases. Note on this clone: Its antigen is not known.

During the collection period, no donor immune events like infections were recorded. Assay: immunoSEQ multiplex PCR; the TCRdb copy retains only in-frame clones and omits some. The sample has approximately 75,000 clones, 85% to 90% seen once. This sequence was found in a person aged 18 to 75 in good health. The chain combines TRBV5-4 with TRBJ2-1; unclear D gene. Input material: blood. The CDR3 bases are TGTGCCAGCAGCGGAACGGTGAGCTCCTACAATGAGCAGTTCTTC. It encodes CASSGTVSSYNEQFF.